The T cell receptor beta chain described here comes from a study of cytomegalovirus exposure and HLA in healthy donors. The length of the CDR3 is 18 residues. CDR1 is MGHRA, CDR2 YSYEKL, per germline. The V gene lost 0 bases and the J gene lost 0 bases, with 15 bases spanning the gap. This clone was observed once. The table came from immunoSEQ multiplex PCR; TCRdb's copy has only in-frame clones and leaves some out. The table shows 120,000 or so clones, with about nine tenths occurring only once. Sequenced material: PBMCs. The chain carries TRBV4-1 and TRBJ1-3; D may be TRBD1 (6 bases). This sequence originates from a man aged 30 to 45 in good health and CMV-seronegative. The CDR3 DNA reads as TGCGCCAGCAGCCAAGACAGGGGCCTCTCCGACTCTGGAAACACCATATATTTT. Its translation: CASSQDRGLSDSGNTIYF.